The source of this T cell receptor beta chain is a study of neurological immune-mediated disorders. This clonotype was counted many times. PBMCs numbering 2 million and stored at -80 C yielded the unsorted libraries. Germline V lookup: CDR1 SGHRS, CDR2 YFSETQ. The ends were cut back, 4 bases at V and 8 bases at J, with 16 bases in the middle. The CDR3 sequence is 14 residues long. Using its own MiXCR run on the 5' RACE reads, TCRdb lists one record per CDR3 protein. The table shows about 65,000 distinct CDR3 sequences, with over 4% occurring only once. Sample: PBMCs. The chain employs TRBV5-1 and TRBJ2-1; D uncertain. The TCR comes from a man aged 45-65 years with multiple sclerosis. CDR3 amino acids: CASSTQLVIDEQFF. The CDR3 DNA reads as TGCGCCAGCAGCACTCAGCTAGTCATAGATGAGCAGTTCTTC. The full variable domain, with the rest looked up from reference TRBV5-1 and TRBJ2-1, is KAGVTQTPRYLIKTRGQQVTLSCSPISGHRSVSWYQQTPGQGLQFLFEYFSETQRNKGNFPGRFSGRQFSNSRSEMNVSTLELGDSALYLCASSTQLVIDEQFFGPGTRLTVL.